This T cell receptor (beta chain) came from a study of blood T cell repertoires in COVID-19. Libraries were prepared by immunoSEQ multiplex PCR; TCRdb keeps only in-frame clonotypes and omits some of them. The sample lists about 130,000 clones; around nine tenths were seen once. The CDR3 length is 15 residues. Per germline, CDR1 KGHSH and CDR2 LQKENI. V dropped 5 bases and J dropped 0 bases, with 11 bases sitting between them. The material sequenced was peripheral blood. The chain employs TRBV18 and TRBJ2-1; maybe TRBD2 (6 bases). This TCR came from a woman older than 75 with acute or convalescent COVID-19. The CDR3 bases are TGTGCCAGCTCATTGGAGGGAGACTCCTACAATGAGCAGTTCTTC. Its protein product is CASSLEGDSYNEQFF.